The 22 T cell receptor beta chains listed next were all sequenced from one sample in a study of cytomegalovirus exposure and HLA in healthy donors. Primers: 60 Vbeta forward and 13 Jbeta reverse. The table came from immunoSEQ multiplex PCR; TCRdb's copy has only in-frame clones and leaves some out. The sample comprises some 180,000 clones, just over 75% of which are singletons, and less than 1.5% rests with the top ten. The specimen was PBMCs. The receptors were sampled from a man younger than 35 in good health and CMV-seronegative.

This sequence joins TRBV19 and TRBJ2-5; 9 positions agree with TRBD1. This CDR3 has 14 amino acids. With V trimmed by 1 base and J by 5 bases, 2 bases remained unmatched. Germline V lookup: CDR1 LNHDA, CDR2 SQIVND (reference sequence). The CDR3, as DNA: TGTGCCAGTAGTATAGGGACAGGGGTTGAGACCCAGTACTTC. Its protein product is CASSIGTGVETQYF.

This clone was recorded a few times. The chain employs TRBV18 and TRBJ2-3, with 13 nucleotides matching TRBD2. V lost 2 bases and J lost 4; bases outside the gene matches: 3. The CDR3 contains 16 residues. CDR1 and CDR2 from the germline V gene are KGHSH and LQKENI. The CDR3 spells CASSPGLAGVADTQYF. DNA of the CDR3: TGTGCCAGCTCACCAGGACTAGCGGGAGTAGCAGATACGCAGTATTTT. The full variable domain, in which reference TRBV18 and TRBJ2-3 provide the parts outside the CDR3, is NAGVMQNPRHLVRRRGQEARLRCSPMKGHSHVYWYRQLPEEGLKFMVYLQKENIIDESGMPKERFSAEFPKEGPSILRIQQVVRGDSAAYFCASSPGLAGVADTQYFGPGTRLTVL.

The chain has TRBV4-1 and TRBJ2-3, with D perhaps TRBD2 (6 bases). Looked up from germline, CDR1 is MGHRA and CDR2 is YSYEKL. CDR3 length equals 14 residues. The V end lost 4 bases, the J end lost 6 bases, and 14 bases lay between the germline ends. This CDR3 is CASSPEGLRDTQYF. The CDR3 DNA reads TGCGCCAGCAGCCCAGAGGGACTTCGTGATACGCAGTATTTT.

The chain links TRBV11-2 to TRBJ1-4, with 7 positions matching TRBD1. This CDR3 is built from 14 residues. The V gene's germline CDR1 is SGHAT and CDR2 FQNNGV. J gave up 5 bases and V 5 bases, and 5 bases lay outside the gene matches. The CDR3 loop is CASSPGTVNEKLFF. CDR3 DNA sequence: TGTGCCAGCAGCCCCGGGACAGTCAATGAAAAACTGTTTTTT.

This rearrangement joins TRBV6-1 to TRBJ1-2, with 10 bases aligning to TRBD1. Germline loops: CDR1 MNHNS, CDR2 SASEGT. The CDR3 length is 15 residues. V lost 6 bases to trimming and J lost 8 bases; unmatched junction nucleotides: 12. The CDR3 coding sequence is TGTGCCAGCAGCGTTTGGGACAGGGGAAGCGGCGGCTACACCTTC. Amino acid sequence: CASSVWDRGSGGYTF.

This clone was found a few times. The CDR3 DNA reads as TGTGCCTGGAGGGGCCGCACCTCCACTGAAGCTTTCTTT. This codes for CAWRGRTSTEAFF. The gene calls are TRBV30 and TRBJ1-1; no definite D call. In germline, CDR1 is GTSNPN, CDR2 SVGIG (reference sequence). CDR3 length equals 13 residues. Trimming shortened V by 3 bases and J by 4 bases, and 12 bases separated the two germline ends.

This clone was observed a few times. The rearrangement joins TRBV6-1 to TRBJ1-1; TRBD1 is a possible D gene (6 bases). V lost 9 bases to trimming and J lost 8 bases, with 16 bases between them. In germline, CDR1 is MNHNS, CDR2 SASEGT. The CDR3 runs to 12 residues. In DNA form, the CDR3 reads TGTGCCAGTTACAGGGCCTCGGCGGAAGCTTTCTTT. Translated, it gives CASYRASAEAFF.

The genes are TRBV11-2 and TRBJ2-5; D is unresolved. V was cut by 3 bases and J by 3 bases, with 8 bases left in between. The CDR3 length is 13 residues. The germline CDR1 and CDR2 sequences are SGHAT and FQNNGV. CDR3 sequence reads: CASSFGAEETQYF. Written as DNA, the CDR3 is TGTGCCAGCAGCTTCGGAGCAGAAGAGACCCAGTACTTC.

The J gene is TRBJ2-4, the V gene TRBV7-8, with D tentatively TRBD1 (6 bases). This CDR3 spans 17 amino acids. Germline V lookup: CDR1 SGHVS, CDR2 FQNEAQ. Trimming took off 0 bases at V and 4 bases at J, with 16 bases between the two ends. CDR3: CASSLAHFQRGKNIQYF. CDR3 in DNA: TGTGCCAGCAGCTTAGCGCATTTTCAAAGGGGGAAAAACATTCAGTACTTC. Looking up the rest from reference TRBV7-8 and TRBJ2-4 gives the full variable domain: GAGVSQSPRYKVAKRGQDVALRCDPISGHVSLFWYQQALGQGPEFLTYFQNEAQLDKSGLPSDRFFAERPEGSVSTLKIQRTQQEDSAVYLCASSLAHFQRGKNIQYFGAGTRLSVL.

This chain joins TRBV5-8 and TRBJ2-7; 7 bases are shared with TRBD1. Germline V gene sequence: CDR1 SGHTS, CDR2 YDEGEE. V was pared by 4 bases and J by 0 bases, with 4 bases of the junction left unmatched. The CDR3 spans 14 residues. The CDR3 protein is CASSDWTGSYEQYF. The CDR3 DNA reads TGTGCCAGCAGCGACTGGACAGGCTCCTACGAGCAGTACTTC.

The chain employs TRBV10-3 and TRBJ1-2, with D possibly matching TRBD1 (5 bases). Germline CDR1 and CDR2: ENHRY and SYGVKD. The V and J ends lost 6 bases and 1 base respectively, with 12 bases between them. This CDR3 region has 14 residues. This CDR3 is CAISSFQGNYGYTF. DNA of the CDR3: TGTGCCATCAGCTCCTTCCAGGGTAACTATGGCTACACCTTC.

The genes are TRBV11-3 and TRBJ2-3; 8 nucleotides agree with TRBD2. CDR1 is SGHNT and CDR2 is YENEEA in the germline V gene. The length of the CDR3 is 14 residues. Unmatched junction bases numbered 5, after V lost 5 bases and J lost 4 bases. CDR3 protein: CASSRSGRPDTQYF. CDR3 DNA: TGTGCCAGCAGCCGGAGCGGGAGACCAGATACGCAGTATTTT.

The J gene is TRBJ1-3, the V gene TRBV30; D unresolved. The V end was cut by 2 bases, the J end by 4 bases, with 15 bases between. The CDR3 length is 15 residues. Germline CDR1 reads GTSNPN; CDR2 reads SVGIG (reference sequence). CDR3 protein: CAWSPTEKRGNTIYF. In DNA form, the CDR3 reads TGTGCCTGGAGTCCTACGGAGAAAAGGGGAAACACCATATATTTT.

This chain links TRBV7-2 with TRBJ1-5, with 9 nucleotides matching TRBD1. The CDR3 loop spans 14 amino acids. Germline lookup yields CDR1 SGHTA and CDR2 FQGNSA. Trimming at V came to 6 bases and at J to 6 bases, leaving 6 bases not matched to a gene. This CDR3 is CASSSDRGSQPQHF. DNA of the CDR3: TGTGCCAGCAGTTCTGACAGGGGGAGTCAGCCCCAGCATTTT. Together with reference TRBV7-2 and TRBJ1-5, the CDR3 gives the full variable domain: GAGVSQSPSNKVTEKGKDVELRCDPISGHTALYWYRQSLGQGLEFLIYFQGNSAPDKSGLPSDRFSAERTGGSVSTLTIQRTQQEDSAVYLCASSSDRGSQPQHFGDGTRLSIL.

The DNA of the CDR3 is TGTGCCAGCAGTAAGACTAGCGGGGGACGGGATGAGCAGTTCTTC. Translating it yields CASSKTSGGRDEQFF. This sequence joins TRBV13 and TRBJ2-1; 12 positions match TRBD2. CDR1 is PRHDT, CDR2 FYEKMQ, per germline (reference sequence). The CDR3 is 15 residues long. V lost 6 bases and J lost 8; bases outside the gene matches: 8.

V gene TRBV5-4 combines with J gene TRBJ2-3; 13 bases are a match to TRBD2. Germline-derived CDR1 and CDR2 are SGHNT and YYREEE (reference sequence). The V segment lost 4 bases and the J segment 1 base; nucleotides outside the gene matches: 6. The CDR3 spans 17 residues. The CDR3 DNA reads as TGTGCCAGCAGCATACTAGCGGGAGGGCCCGGCACAGATACGCAGTATTTT. This sequence encodes CASSILAGGPGTDTQYF.

J is TRBJ1-6 and V is TRBV7-9; 9 nucleotides match TRBD1. This CDR3 comprises 19 residues. After removal of 4 bases from V and 1 base from J, the junction contained 11 bases not matched to a gene. Per germline, CDR1 SEHNR and CDR2 FQNEAQ (reference sequence). CDR3 in amino acids: CASSSPGQGRTSYNSPLHF. The DNA of the CDR3 is TGTGCCAGCAGCTCTCCGGGACAGGGAAGGACTTCCTATAATTCACCCCTCCACTTT.

This clone has more than one count but fewer than ten. This chain connects TRBV4-3 to TRBJ2-3; 10 bases map to TRBD2. In germline, CDR1 is LGHNA, CDR2 YSLEER. This CDR3 comprises 19 residues. Trimming cost V 1 base and J 1 base; bases outside gene matches: 11. CDR3 nucleotide sequence: TGCGCCAGCAGCCAAGGTCGGACAGCGGGAGGGCGGGGCACAGATACGCAGTATTTT. Amino acid sequence: CASSQGRTAGGRGTDTQYF.

The rearrangement uses TRBV9 and TRBJ2-1; 13 nucleotides agree with TRBD2. The CDR3 covers 15 residues. Germline CDR1 and CDR2: SGDLS and YYNGEE. J gave up 9 bases and V 3 bases, and 6 bases lay outside the gene matches. The CDR3 here is CASSGLAGGIGEQFF. For the CDR3, the DNA is TGTGCCAGCAGCGGACTAGCGGGGGGTATAGGTGAGCAGTTCTTC. The whole variable domain, filled in from reference TRBV9 and TRBJ2-1, reads DSGVTQTPKHLITATGQRVTLRCSPRSGDLSVYWYQQSLDQGLQFLIQYYNGEERAKGNILERFSAQQFPDLHSELNLSSLELGDSALYFCASSGLAGGIGEQFFGPGTRLTVL.

The chain recombines TRBV19 with TRBJ2-5, with 8 nucleotides matching TRBD2. The germline V gene encodes CDR1 LNHDA and CDR2 SQIVND (reference sequence). CDR3 length equals 15 residues. The junction had 12 bases not matched to a gene; V was cut back by 7 bases and J by 5 bases. Here the CDR3 DNA reads TGTGCCAGTACTAACCACCCGGGAGGGTCGGAGACCCAGTACTTC. Its translation is CASTNHPGGSETQYF.

The V gene is TRBV7-9, the J gene TRBJ1-1; D ambiguous. Between the trimmed V and J ends, which lost 2 bases and 0 bases, there was a span of 4 bases. This CDR3 has 13 residues. Germline assignment: CDR1 SEHNR and CDR2 FQNEAQ (reference sequence). CDR3 sequence reads: CASSLSMNTEAFF. CDR3 DNA: TGTGCCAGCAGCTTAAGCATGAACACTGAAGCTTTCTTT.

This chain uses TRBV6-6 with TRBJ1-4, with TRBD1 matching over 8 bases. CDR3 size: 15 residues. V was clipped by 5 bases and J by 7 bases; unmatched bases: 9. Germline CDR1 reads MNHNY; CDR2 reads SVGAGI (reference sequence). The CDR3 protein is CASSPRQGASEKLFF. CDR3 in DNA: TGTGCCAGCAGTCCGAGGCAGGGGGCCTCTGAAAAACTGTTTTTT.